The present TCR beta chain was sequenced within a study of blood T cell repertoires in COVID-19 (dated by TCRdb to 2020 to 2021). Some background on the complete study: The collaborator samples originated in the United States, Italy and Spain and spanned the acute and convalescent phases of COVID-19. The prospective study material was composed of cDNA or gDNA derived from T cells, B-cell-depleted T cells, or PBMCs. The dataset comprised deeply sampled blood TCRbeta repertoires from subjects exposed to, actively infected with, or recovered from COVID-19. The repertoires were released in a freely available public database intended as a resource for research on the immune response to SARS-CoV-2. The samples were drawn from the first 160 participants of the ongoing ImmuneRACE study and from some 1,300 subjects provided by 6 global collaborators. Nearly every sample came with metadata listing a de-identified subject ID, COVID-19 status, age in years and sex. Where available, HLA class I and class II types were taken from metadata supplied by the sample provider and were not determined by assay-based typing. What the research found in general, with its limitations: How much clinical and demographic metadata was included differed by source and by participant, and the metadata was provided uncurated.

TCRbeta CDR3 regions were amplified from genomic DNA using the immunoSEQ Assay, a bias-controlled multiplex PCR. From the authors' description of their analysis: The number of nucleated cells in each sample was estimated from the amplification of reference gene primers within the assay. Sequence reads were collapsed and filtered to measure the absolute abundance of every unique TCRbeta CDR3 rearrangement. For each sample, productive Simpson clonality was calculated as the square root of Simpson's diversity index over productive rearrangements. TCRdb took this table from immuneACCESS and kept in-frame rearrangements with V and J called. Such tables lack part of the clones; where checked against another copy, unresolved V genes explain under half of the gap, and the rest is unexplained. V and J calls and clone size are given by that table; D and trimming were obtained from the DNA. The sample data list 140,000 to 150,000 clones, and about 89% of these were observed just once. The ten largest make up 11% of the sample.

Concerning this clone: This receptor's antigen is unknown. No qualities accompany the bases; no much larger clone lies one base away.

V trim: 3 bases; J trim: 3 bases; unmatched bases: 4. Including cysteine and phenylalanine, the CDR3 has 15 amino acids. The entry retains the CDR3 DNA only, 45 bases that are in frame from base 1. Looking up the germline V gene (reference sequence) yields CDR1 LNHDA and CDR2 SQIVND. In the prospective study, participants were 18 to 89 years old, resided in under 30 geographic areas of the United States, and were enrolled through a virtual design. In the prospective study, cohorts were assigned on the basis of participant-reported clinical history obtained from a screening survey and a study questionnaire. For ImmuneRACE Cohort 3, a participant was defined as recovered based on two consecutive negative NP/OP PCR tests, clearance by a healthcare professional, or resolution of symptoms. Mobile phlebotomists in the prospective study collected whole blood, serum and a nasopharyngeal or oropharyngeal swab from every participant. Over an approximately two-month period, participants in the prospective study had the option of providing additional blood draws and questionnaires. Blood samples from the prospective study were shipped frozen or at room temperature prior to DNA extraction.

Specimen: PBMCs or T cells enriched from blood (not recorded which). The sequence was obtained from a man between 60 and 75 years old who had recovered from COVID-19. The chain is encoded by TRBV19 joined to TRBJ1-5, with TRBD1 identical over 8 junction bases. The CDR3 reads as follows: CASSMTGVYNQPQHF. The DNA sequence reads TGTGCCAGTAGTATGACAGGGGTATACAATCAGCCCCAGCATTTT.